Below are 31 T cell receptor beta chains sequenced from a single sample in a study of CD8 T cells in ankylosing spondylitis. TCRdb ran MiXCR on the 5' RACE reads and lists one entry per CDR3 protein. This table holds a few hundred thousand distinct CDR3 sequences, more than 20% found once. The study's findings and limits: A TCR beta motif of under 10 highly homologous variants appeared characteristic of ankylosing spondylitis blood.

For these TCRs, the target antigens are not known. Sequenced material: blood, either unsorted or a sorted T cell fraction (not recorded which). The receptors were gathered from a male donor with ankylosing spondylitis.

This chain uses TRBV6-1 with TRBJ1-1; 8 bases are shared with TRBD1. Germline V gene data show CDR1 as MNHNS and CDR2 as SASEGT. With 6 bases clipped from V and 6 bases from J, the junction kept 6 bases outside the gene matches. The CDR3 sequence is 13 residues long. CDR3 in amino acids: CASRARGLSEAFF. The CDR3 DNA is TGTGCCAGCAGAGCCAGGGGGCTCTCTGAAGCTTTCTTT.

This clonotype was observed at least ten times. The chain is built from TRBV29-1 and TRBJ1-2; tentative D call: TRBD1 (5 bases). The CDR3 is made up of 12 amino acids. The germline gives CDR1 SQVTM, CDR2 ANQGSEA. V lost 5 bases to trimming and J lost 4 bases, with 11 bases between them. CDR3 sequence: CSVPGTGYGYTF. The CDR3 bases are TGCAGCGTTCCCGGGACGGGCTATGGCTACACCTTC.

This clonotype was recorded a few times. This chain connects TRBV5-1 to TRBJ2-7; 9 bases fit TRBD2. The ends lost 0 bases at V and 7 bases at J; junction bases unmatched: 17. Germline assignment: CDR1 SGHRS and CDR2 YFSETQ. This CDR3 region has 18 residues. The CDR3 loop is CASSLGTLGSGRTTEQYF. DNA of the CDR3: TGCGCCAGCAGCTTGGGTACTTTGGGCAGCGGGAGGACGACTGAGCAGTACTTC.

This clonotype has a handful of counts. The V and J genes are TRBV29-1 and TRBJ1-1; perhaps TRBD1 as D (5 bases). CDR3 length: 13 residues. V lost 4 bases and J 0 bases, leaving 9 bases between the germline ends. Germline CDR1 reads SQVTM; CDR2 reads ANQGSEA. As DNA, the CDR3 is TGCAGCGTTGGGGGGACCTTGAACACTGAAGCTTTCTTT. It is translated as CSVGGTLNTEAFF. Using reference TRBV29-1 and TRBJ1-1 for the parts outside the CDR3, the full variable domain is SAVISQKPSRDICQRGTSLTIQCQVDSQVTMMFWYRQQPGQSLTLIATANQGSEATYESGFVIDKFPISRPNLTFSTLTVSNMSPEDSSIYLCSVGGTLNTEAFFGQGTRLTVV.

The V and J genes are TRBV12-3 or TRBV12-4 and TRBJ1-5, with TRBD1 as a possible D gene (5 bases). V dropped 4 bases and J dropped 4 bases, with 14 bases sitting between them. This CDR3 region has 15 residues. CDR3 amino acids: CASSSRGARNQPQHF. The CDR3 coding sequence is TGTGCCAGCAGTTCCCGGGGCGCAAGGAATCAGCCCCAGCATTTT.

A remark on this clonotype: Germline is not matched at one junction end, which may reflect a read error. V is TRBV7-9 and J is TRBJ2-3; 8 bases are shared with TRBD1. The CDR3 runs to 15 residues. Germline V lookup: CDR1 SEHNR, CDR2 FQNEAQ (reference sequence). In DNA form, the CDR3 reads TGTGCCAGCAGCTCCAGGACAGGGTCCACAGATACGCAGTGTTTT. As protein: CASSSRTGSTDTQCF.

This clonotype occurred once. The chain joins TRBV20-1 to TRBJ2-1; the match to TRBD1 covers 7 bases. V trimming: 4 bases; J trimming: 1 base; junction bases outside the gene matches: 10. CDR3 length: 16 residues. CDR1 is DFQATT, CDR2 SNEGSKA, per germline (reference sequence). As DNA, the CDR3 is TGCAGTGCTACCCACAGACAGGGACGGTCCTACAATGAGCAGTTCTTC. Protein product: CSATHRQGRSYNEQFF.

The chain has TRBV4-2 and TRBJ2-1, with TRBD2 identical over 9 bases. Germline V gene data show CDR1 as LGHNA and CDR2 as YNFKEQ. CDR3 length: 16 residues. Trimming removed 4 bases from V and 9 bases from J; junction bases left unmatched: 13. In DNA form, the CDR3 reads TGTGCCAGCAGCCCCCTCGGTGCGGGAGGGCCGTTTGAGCAGTTCTTC. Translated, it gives CASSPLGAGGPFEQFF.

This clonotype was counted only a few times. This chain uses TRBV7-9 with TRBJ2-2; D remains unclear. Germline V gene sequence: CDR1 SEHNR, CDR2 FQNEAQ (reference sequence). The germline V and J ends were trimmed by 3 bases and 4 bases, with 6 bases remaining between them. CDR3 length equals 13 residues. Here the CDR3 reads CASSFTSTGELFF. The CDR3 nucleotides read TGTGCCAGCAGCTTTACCAGCACCGGGGAGCTGTTTTTT.

Here the CDR3 reads CASSFSLGNQPQHF. The CDR3 DNA sequence: TGTGCCAGCAGCTTTTCTTTGGGAAATCAGCCCCAGCATTTT. This chain links TRBV7-8 with TRBJ1-5, with D hard to call. V was trimmed by 3 bases and J by 4 bases, leaving 10 bases between them. Germline CDR1 SGHVS, CDR2 FQNEAQ. The CDR3 loop spans 14 amino acids.

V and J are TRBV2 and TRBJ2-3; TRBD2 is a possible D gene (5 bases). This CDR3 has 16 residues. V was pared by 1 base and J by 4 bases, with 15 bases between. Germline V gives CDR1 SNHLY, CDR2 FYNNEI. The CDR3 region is CASSEGLAGVPDTQYF. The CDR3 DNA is TGTGCCAGCAGTGAAGGGCTAGCTGGCGTCCCAGATACGCAGTATTTT.

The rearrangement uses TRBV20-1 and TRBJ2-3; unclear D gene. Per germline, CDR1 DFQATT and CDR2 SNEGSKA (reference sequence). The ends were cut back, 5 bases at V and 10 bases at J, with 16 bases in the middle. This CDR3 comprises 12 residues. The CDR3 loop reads CSALAPDKAQYF. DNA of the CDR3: TGCAGTGCTCTCGCACCCGACAAGGCGCAGTATTTT.

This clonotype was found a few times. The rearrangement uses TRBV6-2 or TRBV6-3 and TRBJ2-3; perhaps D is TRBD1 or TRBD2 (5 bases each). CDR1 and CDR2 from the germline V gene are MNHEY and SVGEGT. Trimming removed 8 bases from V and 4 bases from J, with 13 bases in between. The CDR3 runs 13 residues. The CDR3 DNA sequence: TGTGCCAGCCTCGGGGCCGGAGCAGATACGCAGTATTTT. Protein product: CASLGAGADTQYF.

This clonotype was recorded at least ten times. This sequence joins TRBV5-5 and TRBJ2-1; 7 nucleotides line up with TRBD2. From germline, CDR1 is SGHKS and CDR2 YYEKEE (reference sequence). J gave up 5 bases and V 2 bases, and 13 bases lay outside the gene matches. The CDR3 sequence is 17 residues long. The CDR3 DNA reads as TGTGCCAGCAGCTTTGGCGCGAGGACTAGACAAAACAATGAGCAGTTCTTC. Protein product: CASSFGARTRQNNEQFF.

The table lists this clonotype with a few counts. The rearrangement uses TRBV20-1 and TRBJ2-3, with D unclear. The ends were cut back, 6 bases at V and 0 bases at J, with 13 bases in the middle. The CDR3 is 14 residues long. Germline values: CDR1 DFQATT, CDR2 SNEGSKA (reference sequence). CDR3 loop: CSATPIGSTDTQYF. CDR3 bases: TGCAGTGCGACTCCTATCGGGAGCACAGATACGCAGTATTTT.

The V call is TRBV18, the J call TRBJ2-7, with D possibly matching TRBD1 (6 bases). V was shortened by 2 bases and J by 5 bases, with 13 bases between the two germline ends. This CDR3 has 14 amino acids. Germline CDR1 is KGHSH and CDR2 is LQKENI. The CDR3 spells CASSPGNRVNEQYF. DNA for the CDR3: TGTGCCAGCTCACCAGGGAACAGGGTGAACGAGCAGTACTTC.

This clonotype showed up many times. This CDR3 is CSVVVDTGNYGYTF. The CDR3 region has the DNA TGCAGCGTTGTGGTCGACACAGGCAACTATGGCTACACCTTC. This rearrangement joins TRBV29-1 to TRBJ1-2; weak D call: TRBD1 (5 bases). V was cut by 4 bases and J by 2 bases, with 14 bases left in between. The CDR3 is 14 amino acids. Germline lookup yields CDR1 SQVTM and CDR2 ANQGSEA.

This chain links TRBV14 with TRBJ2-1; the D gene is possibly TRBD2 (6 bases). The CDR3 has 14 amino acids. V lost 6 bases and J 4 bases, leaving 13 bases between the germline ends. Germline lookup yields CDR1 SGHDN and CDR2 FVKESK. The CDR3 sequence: CASSRRDLYNEQFF. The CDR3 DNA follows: TGTGCCAGCAGTCGCCGGGACTTGTACAATGAGCAGTTCTTC.

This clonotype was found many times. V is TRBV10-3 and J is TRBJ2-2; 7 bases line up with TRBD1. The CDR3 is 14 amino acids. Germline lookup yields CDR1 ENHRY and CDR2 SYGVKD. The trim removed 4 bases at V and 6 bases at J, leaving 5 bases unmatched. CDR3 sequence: CAISGRTGPGELFF. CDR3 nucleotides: TGTGCCATCAGTGGGAGGACAGGCCCCGGGGAGCTGTTTTTT.

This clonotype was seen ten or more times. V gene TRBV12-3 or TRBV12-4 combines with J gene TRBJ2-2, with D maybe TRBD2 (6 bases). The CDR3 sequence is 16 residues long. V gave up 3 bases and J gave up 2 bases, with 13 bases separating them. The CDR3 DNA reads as TGTGCCAGCAGTTTCGGGTCCGGGGGTAACACCGGGGAGCTGTTTTTT. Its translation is CASSFGSGGNTGELFF.

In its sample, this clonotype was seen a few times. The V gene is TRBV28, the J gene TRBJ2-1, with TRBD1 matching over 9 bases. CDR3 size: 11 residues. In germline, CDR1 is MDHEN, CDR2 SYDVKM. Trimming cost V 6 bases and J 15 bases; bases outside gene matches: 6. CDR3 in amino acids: CASRPGTGLFF. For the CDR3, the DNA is TGTGCCAGCAGGCCCGGGACAGGGCTGTTCTTC. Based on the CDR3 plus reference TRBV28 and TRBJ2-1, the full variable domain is DVKVTQSSRYLVKRTGEKVFLECVQDMDHENMFWYRQDPGLGLRLIYFSYDVKMKEKGDIPEGYSVSREKKERFSLILESASTNQTSMYLCASRPGTGLFFGPGTRLTVL.

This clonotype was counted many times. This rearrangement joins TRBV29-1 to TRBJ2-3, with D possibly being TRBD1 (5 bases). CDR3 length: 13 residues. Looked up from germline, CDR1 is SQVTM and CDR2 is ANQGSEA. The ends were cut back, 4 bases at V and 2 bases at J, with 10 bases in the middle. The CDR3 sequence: CSVVDSSTDTQYF. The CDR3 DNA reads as TGCAGCGTTGTCGACAGCTCCACAGATACGCAGTATTTT.

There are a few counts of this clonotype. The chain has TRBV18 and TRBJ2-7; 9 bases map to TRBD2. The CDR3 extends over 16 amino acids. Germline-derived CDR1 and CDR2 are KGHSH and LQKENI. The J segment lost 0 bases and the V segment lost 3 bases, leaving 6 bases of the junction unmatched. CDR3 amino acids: CASSPTLAGRSYEQYF. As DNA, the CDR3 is TGTGCCAGCTCACCGACACTAGCGGGCCGCTCCTACGAGCAGTACTTC. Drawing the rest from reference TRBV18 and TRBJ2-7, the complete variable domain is NAGVMQNPRHLVRRRGQEARLRCSPMKGHSHVYWYRQLPEEGLKFMVYLQKENIIDESGMPKERFSAEFPKEGPSILRIQQVVRGDSAAYFCASSPTLAGRSYEQYFGPGTRLTVT.

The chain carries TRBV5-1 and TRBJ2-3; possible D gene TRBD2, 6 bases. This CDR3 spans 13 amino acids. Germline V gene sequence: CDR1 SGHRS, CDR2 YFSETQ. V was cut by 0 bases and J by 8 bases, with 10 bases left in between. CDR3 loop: CASSLAGGVTQYF. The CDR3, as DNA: TGCGCCAGCAGCTTGGCTGGCGGGGTTACGCAGTATTTT.

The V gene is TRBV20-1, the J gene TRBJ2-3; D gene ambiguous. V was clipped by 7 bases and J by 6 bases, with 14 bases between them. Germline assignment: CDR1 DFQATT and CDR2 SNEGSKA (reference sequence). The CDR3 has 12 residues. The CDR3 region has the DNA TGCAGTGGTTCCGAATCGTGGGATACGCAGTATTTT. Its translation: CSGSESWDTQYF.

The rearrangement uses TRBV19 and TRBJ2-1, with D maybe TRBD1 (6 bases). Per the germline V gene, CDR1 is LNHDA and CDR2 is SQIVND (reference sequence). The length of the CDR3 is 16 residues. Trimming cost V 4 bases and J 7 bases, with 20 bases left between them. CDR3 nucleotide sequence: TGTGCCAGTAGTAACCAGGGGCGAAAGGGGTATAATGAGCAGTTCTTC. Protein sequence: CASSNQGRKGYNEQFF.

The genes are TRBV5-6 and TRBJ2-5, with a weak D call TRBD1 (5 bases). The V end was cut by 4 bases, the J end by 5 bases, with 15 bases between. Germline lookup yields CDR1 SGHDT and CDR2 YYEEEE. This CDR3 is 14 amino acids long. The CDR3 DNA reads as TGTGCCAGCAGCCTCACCGCAGGGCCGGAGACCCAGTACTTC. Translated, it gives CASSLTAGPETQYF. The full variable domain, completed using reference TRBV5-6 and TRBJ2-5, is DAGVTQSPTHLIKTRGQQVTLRCSPKSGHDTVSWYQQALGQGPQFIFQYYEEEERQRGNFPDRFSGHQFPNYSSELNVNALLLGDSALYLCASSLTAGPETQYFGPGTRLLVL.

The CDR3 DNA sequence: TGTGCCAGCACCCCGGACGGGTGGAGCACCGGGGAGCTGTTTTTT. It translates to CASTPDGWSTGELFF. J is TRBJ2-2 and V is TRBV11-2; D is unresolved. This CDR3 is 15 amino acids long. V was cut by 7 bases and J by 4 bases, with 16 bases left in between. CDR1 and CDR2 (germline): SGHAT, FQNNGV.

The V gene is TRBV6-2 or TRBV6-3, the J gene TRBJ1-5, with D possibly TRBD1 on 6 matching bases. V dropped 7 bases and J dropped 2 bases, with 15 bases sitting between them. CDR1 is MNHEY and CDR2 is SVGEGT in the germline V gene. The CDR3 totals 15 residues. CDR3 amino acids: CASTKQGKGNQPQHF. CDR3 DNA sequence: TGTGCCAGCACCAAACAGGGAAAGGGCAATCAGCCCCAGCATTTT.

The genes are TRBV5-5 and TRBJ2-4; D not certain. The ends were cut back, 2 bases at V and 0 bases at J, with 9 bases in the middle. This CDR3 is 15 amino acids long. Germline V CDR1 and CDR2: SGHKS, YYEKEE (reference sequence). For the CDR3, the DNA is TGTGCCAGCAGCTTCGAGAACCTAGCCAAAAACATTCAGTACTTC. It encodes CASSFENLAKNIQYF.

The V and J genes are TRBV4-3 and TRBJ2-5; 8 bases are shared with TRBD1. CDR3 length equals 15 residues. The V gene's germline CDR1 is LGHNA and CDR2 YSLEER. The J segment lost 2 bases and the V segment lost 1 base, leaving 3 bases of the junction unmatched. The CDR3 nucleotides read TGCGCCAGCAGCCAAGCCAGGGGGCCTCAAGAGACCCAGTACTTC. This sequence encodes CASSQARGPQETQYF.